This T cell receptor (beta chain) comes out of a study of blood T cells in healthy people across ages. Across the study: Template switching picked up about one barcoded beta molecule for each two T cells.

Through a sample-barcoded 5' primer and a J-beta primer mix, a second PCR was run for roughly 6 to 12 cycles. Tags on each cDNA molecule came from a template-switch adaptor with 12 random nucleotides. TCRdb processed the 5' RACE reads anew with MiXCR; each CDR3 protein has one entry. This repertoire shows roughly 1,700,000 distinct CDR3 sequences, roughly 27% found once; its top ten account for more than 6%. The CDR3 loop spans 21 amino acids. Germline CDR1 reads SGHAT; CDR2 reads FQDESV (reference sequence). Unmatched junction bases numbered 20, after V lost 4 bases and J lost 0 bases. The sequence derives from a woman in her 30s in good health. Sequenced sample: blood. The rearrangement uses TRBV11-1 and TRBJ2-7, with 11 bases fitting TRBD2. DNA of the CDR3: TGTGCCAGCAGCTCCGAAACCCCGGGACTAGCGGCACTACTCCACTCCTACGAGCAGTACTTC. Protein sequence: CASSSETPGLAALLHSYEQYF.